Listed below are T cell receptor beta chains from one sample, sequenced in a study of monozygotic twins with inflammatory bowel disease. TCRdb re-called the 5' RACE reads, yielding one record per CDR3 amino acid sequence without DNA. This specimen shows about 210,000 distinct CDR3 sequences; the ten leading clones hold roughly 8%. Sequences were obtained from blood. The receptors were sampled from a human donor with ulcerative colitis or Crohn's disease, or a healthy co-twin of an affected twin (not recorded which). Both conserved end residues are part of each CDR3. Each record gives: CDR3 protein, V gene, J gene.

CSAQPSGVNEQFF	TRBV20-1	TRBJ2-1
CASSSTGRGNTEAFF	TRBV12-3/TRBV12-4	TRBJ1-1
CASSFVTSGRTDTQYF	TRBV5-1	TRBJ2-3
CASRTRALAGDQETQYF	TRBV6-1	TRBJ2-5
CASSLETGTSGHEQYF	TRBV5-1	TRBJ2-7
CSARSFSGSYEQYF	TRBV20-1	TRBJ2-7
CASSSMRGPSTDTQYF	TRBV7-9	TRBJ2-3
CASSLTGLAGNNEQFF	TRBV7-2	TRBJ2-1
CASSGQVWPQHF	TRBV6-2/TRBV6-3	TRBJ1-5
CASSQRGLANRETQYF	TRBV3-1	TRBJ2-5
CASSLDPGIGGYTF	TRBV5-1	TRBJ1-2
CATSDPGLADTQYF	TRBV24-1	TRBJ2-3
CSSTGPREKLFF	TRBV20-1	TRBJ1-4
CASSSTGRGLRTDTQYF	TRBV7-2	TRBJ2-3
CASSTPQPYEQYF	TRBV28	TRBJ2-7
CDSLGTSNTGELFF	TRBV12-3/TRBV12-4	TRBJ2-2
CASSLLAGVADTQYF	TRBV7-3	TRBJ2-3
CASSIGTFQETQYF	TRBV19	TRBJ2-5
CSAGGQLPNEKLFF	TRBV20-1	TRBJ1-4
CASSAYRGSQETQYF	TRBV7-2	TRBJ2-5
CASSISREGNEQFF	TRBV19	TRBJ2-1
CASSAYTGELFF	TRBV5-6	TRBJ2-2
CASSYMTGMWAKTEAFF	TRBV6-2/TRBV6-3	TRBJ1-1
CSARDDRVSDQPQHF	TRBV20-1	TRBJ1-5
CASRGNRGNTEAFF	TRBV2	TRBJ1-1
CASSNDRGRTGELFF	TRBV12-3/TRBV12-4	TRBJ2-2
CASIDTHQGNEQFF	TRBV7-6	TRBJ2-1
CASSLQGLQGDEQYF	TRBV18	TRBJ2-7
CASSLRNGGAPDTQYF	TRBV5-5	TRBJ2-3
CASTFLGGPTDTQYF	TRBV9	TRBJ2-3
CASSYSGVTYEQYF	TRBV6-2/TRBV6-3	TRBJ2-7
CASSLPRTSGGNDNEQFF	TRBV7-9	TRBJ2-1
CASRLPSSYNEQFF	TRBV27	TRBJ2-1
CASREGGRTEAFF	TRBV6-5	TRBJ1-1
CASSVGLAGNNEQFF	TRBV9	TRBJ2-1
CASSSGRGNQPQHF	TRBV6-5	TRBJ1-5
CASSPPGLIQETQYF	TRBV18	TRBJ2-5
CASSPPQGLVSSPPYEQYF	TRBV5-6	TRBJ2-7
CASSSGTRNEQFF	TRBV11-3	TRBJ2-1
CASSLDGRGNTGELFF	TRBV5-1	TRBJ2-2
CASSLARTSGRTDTQYF	TRBV7-2	TRBJ2-3
CASSATSGPHEQFF	TRBV27	TRBJ2-1
CASSLSGWVYNEQFF	TRBV5-1	TRBJ2-1
CAWSVGTVNEQFF	TRBV30	TRBJ2-1
CASRRQGRGEAFF	TRBV12-3/TRBV12-4	TRBJ1-1
CASNSQEAYTDTQYF	TRBV23-1	TRBJ2-3
CASSAGNTIYF	TRBV7-2	TRBJ1-3
CASSQLFQGDYGYTF	TRBV7-9	TRBJ1-2
CASSLPSGDGEQYF	TRBV5-1	TRBJ2-7
CSVQLSGGCFF	TRBV29-1	TRBJ2-1
CAWSVPPNRYEQYF	TRBV30	TRBJ2-7
CASRRPTSGGAEGVEQFF	TRBV5-1	TRBJ2-1
CASRPPLAGGTETQYF	TRBV12-2	TRBJ2-5
CASSFRDRRDTEAFF	TRBV5-4	TRBJ1-1
CATSDLQQRGQYF	TRBV24-1	TRBJ2-7
CASSLYSGGGNEKLFF	TRBV9	TRBJ1-4